This T cell receptor (beta chain) was recovered during a study of CD8 T cells in ankylosing spondylitis. Notes on the study in general: A motif of roughly eight highly homologous TCR beta variants was seen as apparently characteristic of ankylosing spondylitis blood.

Trimming stripped 1 base from V and 3 bases from J, with 16 bases between. CDR1 is SGDLS, CDR2 YYNGEE, per germline. The CDR3 totals 17 residues. This clonotype was seen repeatedly, ten times or more. As yet, its antigen is unknown. TCRdb re-called the 5' RACE reads with MiXCR, one entry per CDR3 protein. In the table there are some 42,000 distinct CDR3 sequences, less than 3.5% of which are singletons. This receptor was taken from a male donor with ankylosing spondylitis or in good health (not recorded which). The sample was blood, either unsorted or a sorted T cell fraction (not recorded which). This rearrangement joins TRBV9 to TRBJ2-2; weak D call: TRBD1 (6 bases). Here the CDR3 DNA reads TGTGCCAGCAGCGTAAGGGGGTCGGTTGGGGACACCGGGGAGCTGTTTTTT. Translating it yields CASSVRGSVGDTGELFF.